One T cell receptor beta chain is described in this entry. Its antigen is not known. Reverse transcription of roughly 0.5 to 1 ug RNA used random hexamers. Each CDR3 protein gets one entry after TCRdb re-called the immunoSEQ multiplex PCR reads with MiXCR. The sample records hundreds of thousands of distinct CDR3 sequences, about 94% being singletons. This record comes from a study of CD8 T cells in Susac syndrome. Overall study results and limits: The TCR sequencing and HLA analysis in the study involved a relatively small number of individuals, as the study acknowledged.

The ends were cut back, 3 bases at V and 5 bases at J, with 17 bases in the middle. The length of the CDR3 is 15 residues. Looked up from germline, CDR1 is MNHEY and CDR2 is SMNVEV (reference sequence). This chain links TRBV27 with TRBJ2-7; D remains unclear. Sequencing used CD4+ T cells from PBMCs. This receptor was identified in a human donor with Susac syndrome. The CDR3 DNA follows: TGTGCCAGCAGTTTGAAATTGGACCTGACACACGAGCAGTACTTC. Amino acids: CASSLKLDLTHEQYF.